One sample yielded the 23 T cell receptor beta chains listed below, sequenced in a study of cytomegalovirus exposure and HLA in healthy donors. PCR involved 60 Vbeta and 13 Jbeta primers. Some clones are missing from TCRdb's copy, which holds only in-frame ones; the method was immunoSEQ multiplex PCR. The sample yields approximately 150,000 clones, around 68% seen once. The sample consisted of PBMCs. These receptor sequences come from a man in his thirties or forties in good health and CMV-seropositive.

The chain recombines TRBV7-9 with TRBJ1-6; 11 nucleotides agree with TRBD1. This CDR3 is built from 13 residues. Germline V gives CDR1 SEHNR, CDR2 FQNEAQ (reference sequence). V trimming: 4 bases; J trimming: 10 bases; junction bases outside the gene matches: 0. Here the CDR3 reads CASSWTGGSPLHF. The CDR3 bases are TGTGCCAGCAGCTGGACAGGGGGCTCACCCCTCCACTTT.

The chain uses TRBV4-2 and TRBJ1-1; 7 positions agree with TRBD1. Unmatched junction bases numbered 8, after V lost 1 base and J lost 0 bases. The germline V gene has CDR1 LGHNA and CDR2 YNFKEQ. The CDR3 sequence is 17 residues long. Here the CDR3 reads CASSQGRFQGVNTEAFF. The CDR3 DNA reads as TGTGCCAGCAGCCAAGGTAGGTTCCAGGGGGTGAACACTGAAGCTTTCTTT.

The CDR3 is CASSWAGQNYGYTF. CDR3 coding DNA: TGTGCCAGCAGTTGGGCGGGACAGAACTATGGCTACACCTTC. This chain joins TRBV6-1 and TRBJ1-2; TRBD1 matches at 7 bases. The CDR3 contains 14 residues. V lost 5 bases to trimming and J lost 2 bases; unmatched junction nucleotides: 5. From germline, CDR1 is MNHNS and CDR2 SASEGT.

The genes are TRBV19 and TRBJ1-1, with TRBD1 as a possible D gene (5 bases). V lost 4 bases and J 4 bases, leaving 10 bases between the germline ends. This CDR3 region has 13 residues. The germline CDR1 and CDR2 sequences are LNHDA and SQIVND (reference sequence). Written as DNA, the CDR3 is TGTGCCAGTAGTAAAGGGGTATCCACTGAAGCTTTCTTT. It translates to CASSKGVSTEAFF.

The chain carries TRBV9 and TRBJ1-5; the D gene is possibly TRBD1 (6 bases). Germline V gene data show CDR1 as SGDLS and CDR2 as YYNGEE. CDR3 length: 15 residues. V lost 3 bases, J lost 4 bases, and 14 bases lay in between. The CDR3 sequence: CASSGGSGENQPQHF. The CDR3 DNA sequence: TGTGCCAGCAGCGGGGGGTCAGGGGAAAATCAGCCCCAGCATTTT.

This chain joins TRBV27 and TRBJ2-5; weak D call: TRBD2 (6 bases). From germline, CDR1 is MNHEY and CDR2 SMNVEV (reference sequence). The CDR3 sequence is 13 residues long. Trimming took 5 bases from V and 5 from J, leaving 12 bases between them. The CDR3 bases are TGTGCCAGCAGTGGACCAGGGAGGGAGACCCAGTACTTC. Residues: CASSGPGRETQYF.

This clone was seen a handful of times. The V gene is TRBV18, the J gene TRBJ1-1, with 9 bases lining up with TRBD1. There are 13 residues in the CDR3. V shed 6 bases and J 4 bases; nucleotides not matched to a gene: 3. Germline-derived CDR1 and CDR2 are KGHSH and LQKENI. The CDR3 sequence: CASSRDRVTEAFF. In DNA, the CDR3 is TGTGCCAGCTCTCGGGACAGGGTCACTGAAGCTTTCTTT.

The rearrangement links TRBV6-1 to TRBJ2-5; TRBD2 might be the D (5 bases). The V end lost 0 bases, the J end lost 0 bases, and 14 bases lay between the germline ends. This CDR3 spans 17 amino acids. CDR1 is MNHNS and CDR2 is SASEGT in the germline V gene. DNA for the CDR3: TGTGCCAGCAGTGAAGCGGAGGCCTATGGGGACCAAGAGACCCAGTACTTC. It translates to CASSEAEAYGDQETQYF.

The J gene is TRBJ1-1, the V gene TRBV5-4; 7 nucleotides agree with TRBD1. Unmatched junction bases numbered 13, after V lost 4 bases and J lost 1 base. The CDR3 is 17 amino acids. Germline CDR1 is SGHNT and CDR2 is YYREEE (reference sequence). This chain's CDR3 is CASSAGQAAGSNTEAFF. The CDR3 coding sequence is TGTGCCAGCAGCGCCGGACAGGCCGCTGGGTCGAACACTGAAGCTTTCTTT.

A few counts support this clone. The CDR3 loop is CSVQGLAETQYF. The CDR3 DNA follows: TGCAGCGTTCAAGGACTAGCGGAGACCCAGTACTTC. The chain couples TRBV29-1 to TRBJ2-5, with 9 bases identical to TRBD2. J gave up 5 bases and V 5 bases, and 3 bases lay outside the gene matches. The germline gives CDR1 SQVTM, CDR2 ANQGSEA. The CDR3 sequence is 12 residues long.

In this sample, this clone turned up a few times. V is TRBV27 and J is TRBJ1-4, with 10 bases matching TRBD1. This CDR3 contains 16 residues. After removal of 4 bases from V and 8 bases from J, the junction contained 10 bases not matched to a gene. CDR1 is MNHEY, CDR2 SMNVEV, per germline (reference sequence). The CDR3 region has the DNA TGTGCCAGCAGTTCCCCGACAGGGGGCGGGGGGGAAAAACTGTTTTTT. It encodes CASSSPTGGGGEKLFF. Looking up the rest from reference TRBV27 and TRBJ1-4 gives the full variable domain: EAQVTQNPRYLITVTGKKLTVTCSQNMNHEYMSWYRQDPGLGLRQIYYSMNVEVTDKGDVPEGYKVSRKEKRNFPLILESPSPNQTSLYFCASSSPTGGGGEKLFFGSGTQLSVL.

The chain is built from TRBV9 and TRBJ1-3; 8 positions match TRBD1. V lost 4 bases to trimming and J lost 4 bases; unmatched junction nucleotides: 7. CDR3 length equals 15 residues. Germline loops: CDR1 SGDLS, CDR2 YYNGEE. The CDR3: CASSNDRGWGNTIYF. CDR3 in DNA: TGTGCCAGCAGCAACGACAGGGGTTGGGGAAACACCATATATTTT.

V gene TRBV7-6 combines with J gene TRBJ2-1; weak D call: TRBD2 (6 bases). Trimming took off 3 bases at V and 7 bases at J, with 13 bases between the two ends. Looked up from germline, CDR1 is SGHVS and CDR2 is FNYEAQ. This CDR3 contains 14 residues. CDR3 region: CASSLGTGVNEQFF. The CDR3 DNA follows: TGTGCCAGCAGCTTGGGGACTGGGGTTAATGAGCAGTTCTTC.

This chain connects TRBV10-1 to TRBJ2-5, with D uncertain. The J call may not be correct, given that the DNA end is closer to TRBJ2-7. CDR1 is WNHNN and CDR2 is SYGVQD in the germline V gene (reference sequence). CDR3 size: 14 residues. The CDR3 sequence: CASSESYSTYEQYF. The CDR3 DNA sequence: TGCGCCAGCAGTGAGTCTTACAGCACCTACGAGCAGTACTTC.

The chain carries TRBV4-1 and TRBJ1-2, with a tentative D call TRBD1 (5 bases). With 0 bases removed from V and 8 bases from J, the gap between germline ends came to 16 bases. CDR3 length: 15 residues. CDR1 and CDR2 from the germline V gene are MGHRA and YSYEKL. This CDR3 is CASSQEQAAPWGYTF. Written as DNA, the CDR3 is TGCGCCAGCAGCCAAGAACAGGCAGCCCCTTGGGGCTACACCTTC.

The V gene is TRBV7-2, the J gene TRBJ2-7; D is possibly TRBD1 (6 bases). Trimming shortened V by 1 base and J by 6 bases, and 16 bases separated the two germline ends. This CDR3 is built from 15 residues. The V gene's germline CDR1 is SGHTA and CDR2 FQGNSA. The CDR3: CASSLVQGPLTEQYF. Written as DNA, the CDR3 is TGTGCCAGCAGCTTAGTACAGGGACCTTTAACCGAGCAGTACTTC.

This clone was recorded a few times. V usage is TRBV19 and J usage is TRBJ2-1; 11 nucleotides agree with TRBD2. The CDR3 runs to 15 residues. CDR1 and CDR2 (germline): LNHDA, SQIVND (reference sequence). V shed 6 bases and J 7 bases; nucleotides not matched to a gene: 8. The CDR3 sequence is CASSITSGSSNEQFF. CDR3 nucleotide sequence: TGTGCCAGTAGCATTACTAGCGGGAGTAGTAATGAGCAGTTCTTC.

V and J are TRBV11-2 and TRBJ2-2; unclear D gene. The germline V gene encodes CDR1 SGHAT and CDR2 FQNNGV. The CDR3 sequence is 16 residues long. Trimming left V 3 bases short and J 5 bases short, with 16 bases between. The CDR3 protein is CASSLRFAFQTGELFF. The CDR3 bases are TGTGCCAGCAGCTTGCGGTTCGCCTTTCAGACCGGGGAGCTGTTTTTT.

The chain uses TRBV28 and TRBJ2-4, with TRBD1 as a possible D gene (6 bases). V lost 1 base and J lost 0, with 16 bases in between. The V gene's germline CDR1 is MDHEN and CDR2 SYDVKM. CDR3 length: 18 residues. CDR3 coding DNA: TGTGCCAGCAGTTTATCCGCAGGGGCGAAATTAGCCAAAAACATTCAGTACTTC. As protein: CASSLSAGAKLAKNIQYF.

J is TRBJ1-2 and V is TRBV14; D perhaps matches TRBD1 (6 bases). The CDR3 consists of 15 residues. V dropped 4 bases and J dropped 0 bases, with 12 bases sitting between them. CDR1 SGHDN and CDR2 FVKESK come from the germline V gene. CDR3 protein: CASSPLRQANYGYTF. CDR3 DNA: TGTGCCAGCAGCCCCCTCCGACAGGCTAACTATGGCTACACCTTC.

The gene calls are TRBV9 and TRBJ2-1, with D possibly matching TRBD1 (5 bases). Between the trimmed V and J ends, which lost 5 bases and 0 bases, there was a span of 12 bases. CDR3 length: 15 residues. CDR1 and CDR2 (germline): SGDLS, YYNGEE. CDR3 nucleotide sequence: TGTGCCAGCAGGGAAGGGGTGGGCTCCTACAATGAGCAGTTCTTC. This encodes CASREGVGSYNEQFF.

This clone has more than one count but fewer than ten. CDR3: CASSSLDGFSGNTIYF. The CDR3 coding sequence is TGTGCCAGCAGTTCCCTAGACGGATTCTCTGGAAACACCATATATTTT. V gene TRBV6-5 combines with J gene TRBJ1-3; D call uncertain. Trimming removed 4 bases at V and 0 bases at J, with 13 bases between. This CDR3 region has 16 residues. The V gene's germline CDR1 is MNHEY and CDR2 SVGAGI.

The V and J genes are TRBV10-3 and TRBJ2-5, with a tentative D call TRBD2 (6 bases). V dropped 8 bases and J dropped 1 base, with 17 bases sitting between them. From germline, CDR1 is ENHRY and CDR2 SYGVKD. CDR3 size: 15 residues. The CDR3 is CAIRGTGTIQETQYF. CDR3 DNA: TGTGCCATCCGGGGGACGGGGACGATCCAAGAGACCCAGTACTTC.